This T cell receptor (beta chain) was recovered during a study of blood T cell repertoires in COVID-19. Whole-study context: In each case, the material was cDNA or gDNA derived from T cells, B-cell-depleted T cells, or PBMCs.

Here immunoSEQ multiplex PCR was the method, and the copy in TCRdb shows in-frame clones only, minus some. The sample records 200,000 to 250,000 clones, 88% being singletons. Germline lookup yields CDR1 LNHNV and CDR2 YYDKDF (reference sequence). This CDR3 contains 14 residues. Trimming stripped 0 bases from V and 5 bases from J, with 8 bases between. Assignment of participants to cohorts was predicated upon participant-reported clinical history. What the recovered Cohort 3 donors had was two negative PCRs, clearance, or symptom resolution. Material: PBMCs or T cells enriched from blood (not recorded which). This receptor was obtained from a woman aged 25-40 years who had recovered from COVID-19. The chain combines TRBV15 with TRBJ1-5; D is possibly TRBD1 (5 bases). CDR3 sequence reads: CATSREVGDQPQHF. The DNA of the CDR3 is TGTGCCACCAGCAGAGAAGTAGGGGATCAGCCCCAGCATTTT.